The clone carrying this T cell receptor (beta chain) was seen a few times. Its antigen is currently unknown. Trimming shortened V by 3 bases and J by 2 bases, and 10 bases separated the two germline ends. The CDR3 sequence is 15 residues long. The data stem from a study of response to subunit inactivated influenza vaccine. Study-level findings and limits: The authors offered the suggestion that each seasonal influenza vaccination recruits few new T cells.

TCRdb independently ran MiXCR on the RT-PCR reads; one entry per CDR3 protein. The data contain roughly 650,000 distinct CDR3 sequences, about a sixth of them seen just once; the ten biggest clones take up roughly 10%. The chain uses TRBV12-3 or TRBV12-4 and TRBJ2-2; D may be TRBD1 (6 bases). This material consisted of PBMCs from blood, taken roughly 13 days after vaccination. The TCR comes from a man in his fifties or sixties who received an inactivated influenza vaccine. DNA of the CDR3: TGTGCCAGCAGTTTTTCCAGGGGTAACACCGGGGAGCTGTTTTTT. Its protein is CASSFSRGNTGELFF.